The TCR beta chain described here comes from a study of shared clonotypes between healthy human individuals. The material for each subset, its genomic DNA, was split evenly across several immunoSEQ plates. Some clones are missing from TCRdb's copy, which holds only in-frame ones; the method was immunoSEQ multiplex PCR. The sample lists 950,000 to 1,100,000 clones, approximately 80% occurring once. CDR3 length: 17 residues. V shed 1 base and J shed 4 bases, with 17 bases lying between them. Germline V gene data show CDR1 as LGHNA and CDR2 as YNFKEQ. The origin of this receptor is a man in his late teens or twenties in good health. Some clones in this sample may be carry-over from other donors' samples. This sequence joins TRBV4-2 and TRBJ2-1, with D perhaps being TRBD1 or TRBD2 (6 bases each). The source material was memory CD4+ T cells from PBMCs. The subset here: CD45RA-negative fraction. The DNA of the CDR3 is TGTGCCAGCAGCCAAGGGAGGGGGGACGCCGCTTACAATGAGCAGTTCTTC. This codes for CASSQGRGDAAYNEQFF.